A single sample is the source of the 28 T cell receptor beta chains below, sequenced in a study of response to subunit inactivated influenza vaccine. In TCRdb, the RT-PCR reads were re-called with MiXCR into one record per CDR3 protein. This table holds about 170,000 distinct CDR3 sequences, about an eighth found once. These sequences were also reported in another study, on T cells expressing NK-cell markers. That report adds: Making the TCR beta cDNA relied on 5'RACE template switching with UMIs.

This specimen consisted of CD8+ T cells sorted from PBMCs, obtained 11 to 12 days after vaccination. Every receptor here comes from a man in his fifties or sixties who received an inactivated influenza vaccine.

This clonotype was seen more than once but under ten times. The chain has TRBV6-1 and TRBJ2-3; the match to TRBD2 covers 8 bases. CDR1 MNHNS and CDR2 SASEGT come from the germline V gene. With V trimmed by 4 bases and J by 0 bases, 3 bases remained unmatched. This CDR3 has 15 amino acids. The CDR3 loop reads CASSAGTRSTDTQYF. The CDR3 DNA is TGTGCCAGCAGTGCCGGGACTAGAAGCACAGATACGCAGTATTTT.

The V call is TRBV9, the J call TRBJ2-1, with a weak D call TRBD2 (6 bases). CDR1 is SGDLS, CDR2 YYNGEE, per germline. The length of the CDR3 is 16 residues. Trimming removed 3 bases from V and 0 bases from J, with 13 bases in between. CDR3 loop: CASSAPGGSSYNEQFF. CDR3 sequence (DNA): TGTGCCAGCAGCGCCCCTGGGGGGAGCTCCTACAATGAGCAGTTCTTC.

The chain combines TRBV5-1 with TRBJ2-7, with D uncertain. The CDR3 is 13 residues long. The V gene's germline CDR1 is SGHRS and CDR2 YFSETQ. V was trimmed by 3 bases and J by 2 bases, leaving 9 bases between them. The CDR3 here is CASSWTDPYEQYF. For the CDR3, the DNA is TGCGCCAGCAGCTGGACGGATCCCTACGAGCAGTACTTC.

This clonotype was seen ten or more times. CDR3 DNA: TGTGCCAGCAGGGGACAGGGCGGGCTCGTTAATTCACCCCTCCACTTT. Translating gives CASRGQGGLVNSPLHF. The gene calls are TRBV2 and TRBJ1-6; 9 bases are shared with TRBD1. The germline CDR1 and CDR2 sequences are SNHLY and FYNNEI. The J segment lost 6 bases and the V segment lost 6 bases, leaving 9 bases of the junction unmatched. The CDR3 loop spans 16 amino acids.

This clonotype has only a few counts. This chain uses TRBV5-6 with TRBJ2-7, with 10 bases matching TRBD1. Trimming at V came to 4 bases and at J to 4 bases, leaving 5 bases not matched to a gene. CDR3 length equals 14 residues. Germline V gene data show CDR1 as SGHDT and CDR2 as YYEEEE. The CDR3 DNA reads as TGTGCCAGCAGCCTTTGGGGACAGGGGTACGAGCAGTACTTC. This encodes CASSLWGQGYEQYF.

This clonotype was detected ten times or more. J is TRBJ2-1 and V is TRBV20-1, with 8 bases that match TRBD2. This CDR3 contains 13 residues. With V trimmed by 3 bases and J by 2 bases, 0 bases remained unmatched. The V gene's germline CDR1 is DFQATT and CDR2 SNEGSKA (reference sequence). The DNA for the CDR3 is TGCAGTGCTAGCGGGAGGGCCTACAATGAGCAGTTCTTC. Protein product: CSASGRAYNEQFF.

This clonotype has only a few counts. V gene TRBV4-3 combines with J gene TRBJ1-2, with a tentative D call TRBD1 (5 bases). The V gene lost 3 bases and the J gene lost 9 bases, with 17 bases spanning the gap. The CDR3 has 14 residues. Per germline, CDR1 LGHNA and CDR2 YSLEER. The chain's CDR3 is CASSQMTEFLSYTF. The DNA for the CDR3 is TGCGCCAGCAGCCAGATGACAGAGTTTCTTAGCTACACCTTC.

This chain uses TRBV5-4 with TRBJ2-7; D is possibly TRBD2 (7 bases). Germline V CDR1 and CDR2: SGHNT, YYREEE (reference sequence). CDR3 size: 13 residues. Between the trimmed V and J ends, which lost 2 bases and 5 bases, there was a span of 11 bases. The CDR3 protein is CASSFTGGHEQYF. Here the CDR3 DNA reads TGTGCCAGCAGCTTTACCGGGGGGCACGAGCAGTACTTC.

This clonotype was seen only a few times. CDR3 amino acids: CASSSGASGGDTQYF. In DNA, the CDR3 is TGTGCCAGCAGCTCCGGGGCTAGCGGGGGGGATACGCAGTATTTT. The chain is built from TRBV11-2 and TRBJ2-3, with 11 bases lining up with TRBD2. In germline, CDR1 is SGHAT, CDR2 FQNNGV. After removal of 4 bases from V and 6 bases from J, the junction contained 6 bases not matched to a gene. The CDR3 spans 15 residues.

In this sample, this clonotype turned up many times. The rearrangement uses TRBV6-4 and TRBJ2-3; a possible D gene is TRBD1 (6 bases). Between the trimmed V and J ends, which lost 0 bases and 0 bases, there was a span of 10 bases. There are 16 residues in the CDR3. Germline loops: CDR1 MRHNA, CDR2 SNTAGT. The CDR3 DNA sequence: TGTGCCAGCAGTGACTCGGCCAGGGGAAGCACAGATACGCAGTATTTT. Residues: CASSDSARGSTDTQYF.

A word on this clonotype: It may be a read error: a sequence one base away is much more abundant. V is TRBV7-9 and J is TRBJ2-2; D might be TRBD1 (6 bases). Germline CDR1 and CDR2: SEHNR and FQNEAQ (reference sequence). This CDR3 spans 16 amino acids. Written as DNA, the CDR3 is TGTGCCAGCAGCTTACTATTGCTACAGGGAGCCGGGGAGCTGCTTTTT. It codes for CASSLLLLQGAGELLF.

The chain joins TRBV28 to TRBJ1-2; unclear D gene. The length of the CDR3 is 12 residues. V lost 2 bases and J 7 bases, leaving 8 bases between the germline ends. Germline CDR1 MDHEN, CDR2 SYDVKM. CDR3 amino acids: CASSLGSSGYTF. In nucleotides, the CDR3 is TGTGCCAGCAGTTTAGGTAGTTCTGGCTACACCTTC.

This clonotype turned up a few times. The chain combines TRBV6-1 with TRBJ1-2; possibly TRBD1 for D (5 bases). CDR1 MNHNS and CDR2 SASEGT come from the germline V gene. Trimming removed 5 bases from V and 2 bases from J, with 18 bases in between. The CDR3 spans 16 residues. CDR3 sequence (DNA): TGTGCCAGCAGTCCGGACAACCTAGGAGGGAACTATGGCTACACCTTC. This gives the protein CASSPDNLGGNYGYTF.

The chain employs TRBV21-1 and TRBJ2-5; TRBD2 was called by the table and not checked on the DNA. TRBV21-1 is deemed a pseudogene. There are 16 residues in the CDR3. CDR3 bases: TGTGCCAGCAGCAAAGGCGGCGGGGGGTTAGGGGAGACCCAGTACTTC. Its translation is CASSKGGGGLGETQYF.

The chain carries TRBV20-1 and TRBJ2-7, with TRBD1 matching over 7 bases. Germline CDR1 is DFQATT and CDR2 is SNEGSKA (reference sequence). With 4 bases clipped from V and 4 bases from J, the junction kept 13 bases outside the gene matches. The CDR3 length is 15 residues. CDR3 sequence: CSATSETGDPYEQYF. In nucleotides, the CDR3 is TGCAGTGCTACCTCGGAAACAGGGGACCCTTACGAGCAGTACTTC.

V is TRBV19 and J is TRBJ1-1; the match to TRBD1 covers 8 bases. J was trimmed by 3 bases and V by 6 bases; bases with no gene match: 6. Germline assignment: CDR1 LNHDA and CDR2 SQIVND (reference sequence). The CDR3 extends over 14 amino acids. This CDR3 is CASSDRGGDTEAFF. The DNA for the CDR3 is TGTGCCAGTAGCGACAGGGGAGGGGACACTGAAGCTTTCTTT.

The J gene is TRBJ2-3, the V gene TRBV28, with D tentatively TRBD1 (6 bases). Germline-derived CDR1 and CDR2 are MDHEN and SYDVKM. V was cut by 5 bases and J by 5 bases, with 17 bases left in between. The CDR3 is 15 amino acids. The CDR3 protein is CASSIGTTRGDTQYF. The DNA for the CDR3 is TGTGCCAGCAGTATCGGGACCACCAGGGGAGATACGCAGTATTTT.

The chain joins TRBV4-1 to TRBJ1-2; a weak D match, TRBD1 (5 bases). With 0 bases removed from V and 0 bases from J, the gap between germline ends came to 11 bases. The CDR3 runs to 16 residues. From germline, CDR1 is MGHRA and CDR2 YSYEKL. In DNA, the CDR3 is TGCGCCAGCAGCCAAGAAGGGGCGGGGTCTAACTATGGCTACACCTTC. This encodes CASSQEGAGSNYGYTF.

This clonotype occurred a few times. V and J are TRBV29-1 and TRBJ2-7, with 11 bases that match TRBD2. There are 14 residues in the CDR3. With V trimmed by 3 bases and J by 1 base, 2 bases remained unmatched. Germline CDR1 reads SQVTM; CDR2 reads ANQGSEA. As DNA, the CDR3 is TGCAGCGTTGATGGGACTAGCGGATCCTACGAGCAGTACTTC. Its translation: CSVDGTSGSYEQYF.

This clonotype showed up many times. The chain couples TRBV3-1 to TRBJ2-3, with D unresolved. With 4 bases removed from V and 6 bases from J, the gap between germline ends came to 17 bases. Looked up from germline, CDR1 is LGHDT and CDR2 is YNNKEL (reference sequence). This CDR3 is 15 amino acids long. The DNA for the CDR3 is TGTGCCAGCAGCCTAGACCGAGAGATTACCGATACGCAGTATTTT. Protein product: CASSLDREITDTQYF.

The chain employs TRBV7-8 and TRBJ2-3; D is possibly TRBD2 (6 bases). The CDR3 contains 17 residues. Germline loops: CDR1 SGHVS, CDR2 FQNEAQ. Trimming took off 2 bases at V and 2 bases at J, with 17 bases between the two ends. The CDR3 DNA is TGTGCCAGCAGCTTATGGGGTGGGCGGGAAAACACAGATACGCAGTATTTT. Protein sequence: CASSLWGGRENTDTQYF.

This clonotype was recorded a few times. The CDR3 here is CASSFFTNTGELFF. The CDR3 nucleotides are TGTGCCAGCAGTTTTTTCACTAACACCGGGGAGCTGTTTTTT. The chain carries TRBV27 and TRBJ2-2; unclear D gene. The CDR3 runs to 14 residues. Germline values: CDR1 MNHEY, CDR2 SMNVEV (reference sequence). With 3 bases removed from V and 2 bases from J, the gap between germline ends came to 7 bases.

This clonotype showed up many times. The chain uses TRBV4-3 and TRBJ2-3, with TRBD2 identical over 9 bases. The V and J ends lost 0 bases and 3 bases, in that order; junction bases with no gene match: 7. Germline CDR1 reads LGHNA; CDR2 reads YSLEER. The CDR3 is 17 residues long. The CDR3 here is CASSQDSRAGGTDTQYF. The CDR3 DNA follows: TGCGCCAGCAGCCAAGATAGCCGAGCGGGGGGTACAGATACGCAGTATTTT.

This rearrangement joins TRBV10-3 to TRBJ1-1; a possible D gene is TRBD1 (5 bases). The CDR3 sequence is 18 residues long. Germline loops: CDR1 ENHRY, CDR2 SYGVKD. V shed 0 bases and J shed 0 bases, with 17 bases lying between them. CDR3 residues: CAISESGDSGPMNTEAFF. CDR3 bases: TGTGCCATCAGTGAGTCTGGCGACAGTGGCCCTATGAACACTGAAGCTTTCTTT.

This clonotype appeared many times. The J gene is TRBJ2-7, the V gene TRBV12-3 or TRBV12-4, with 7 bases identical to TRBD2. The CDR3 is 14 residues long. V dropped 1 base and J dropped 3; count of bases not matched to a gene: 3. This CDR3 is CASSLVGGYYEQYF. As DNA, the CDR3 is TGTGCCAGCAGTTTAGTGGGGGGGTACTACGAGCAGTACTTC.

This clonotype was found a few times. V gene TRBV2 combines with J gene TRBJ2-7; a weak D match, TRBD2 (5 bases). Trimming removed 6 bases from V and 4 bases from J, with 16 bases in between. The germline V gene encodes CDR1 SNHLY and CDR2 FYNNEI. The CDR3 has 14 residues. In nucleotides, the CDR3 is TGTGCCAGCAGGGAATTAGGACTGATATACGAGCAGTACTTC. It yields the protein CASRELGLIYEQYF.

This clonotype occurred a few times. The J gene is TRBJ1-6, the V gene TRBV4-3; D is unresolved. CDR3 size: 16 residues. The V and J ends lost 0 bases and 9 bases respectively, with 15 bases between them. Germline loops: CDR1 LGHNA, CDR2 YSLEER. CDR3 DNA: TGCGCCAGCAGCCAAGATTGGGCAGTAGCCGGTTCACCCCTCCACTTT. Translating it yields CASSQDWAVAGSPLHF.

The J gene is TRBJ2-3, the V gene TRBV3-1, with 9 bases matching TRBD2. This CDR3 spans 18 amino acids. V lost 3 bases and J lost 4; bases outside the gene matches: 14. The germline V gene has CDR1 LGHDT and CDR2 YNNKEL (reference sequence). The CDR3 protein is CASSHRLAGGRLSDTQYF. The CDR3 DNA follows: TGTGCCAGCAGCCACCGACTCGCGGGGGGGCGGTTGTCAGATACGCAGTATTTT.